Below, 26 T cell receptor beta chains from the same sample are listed, as sequenced in a study of beta chain features in type 1 diabetes. Expressed TCRB transcripts were sequenced because the isolated RNA had all been reverse transcribed beforehand. Using immunoSEQ multiplex PCR, the repertoire was profiled, and TCRdb retains in-frame clones only, with some absent. The sample holds 300,000 to 350,000 clones, 6.5% to 10% seen once. Sequencing was performed on central memory CD4+ T cells from blood. The source is a woman in her late teens or twenties in good health.

CDR3 in amino acids: CASAPSDREGYGYTF. The CDR3 DNA is TGTGCCAGCGCTCCCTCAGACAGGGAGGGCTATGGCTACACCTTC. The genes are TRBV7-2 and TRBJ1-2; 7 nucleotides agree with TRBD1. In germline, CDR1 is SGHTA, CDR2 FQGNSA. The CDR3 is made up of 15 amino acids. The V segment lost 8 bases and the J segment 4 bases; nucleotides outside the gene matches: 13.

This clone was seen a few times. This rearrangement joins TRBV10-3 to TRBJ2-7; possibly TRBD2 for D (6 bases). The V and J ends lost 6 bases and 3 bases respectively, with 15 bases between them. The CDR3 has 14 amino acids. CDR1 ENHRY and CDR2 SYGVKD come from the germline V gene. The CDR3: CAIRSVTRHYEQYF. CDR3 nucleotide sequence: TGTGCCATCAGATCGGTGACTAGACACTACGAGCAGTACTTC.

Remarks on this clone: A much larger clone lies a single base off, so this may be a read error. The same CDR3 can be traced to other DNA sequences in this sample. V gene TRBV7-3 combines with J gene TRBJ2-5; D perhaps matches TRBD1 (6 bases). V lost 5 bases, J lost 2 bases, and 9 bases lay in between. The CDR3 runs to 13 residues. CDR1 and CDR2 (germline): SGHTA, FQGTGA. In DNA form, the CDR3 reads TGTGCCAGCAGCCGCGACAGGCAAGAGACCCAGTACTTC. It translates to CASSRDRQETQYF.

This chain connects TRBV18 to TRBJ1-1; 11 bases line up with TRBD1. This CDR3 is 14 amino acids long. V was pared by 6 bases and J by 8 bases, with 8 bases of the junction left unmatched. Germline V gives CDR1 KGHSH, CDR2 LQKENI. The DNA of the CDR3 is TGTGCCAGCTCTCGGGACAGGGGGGTTTCGGAAGCTTTCTTT. Protein product: CASSRDRGVSEAFF.

The chain combines TRBV4-3 with TRBJ2-5; TRBD1 aligns across 12 bases. Losses at the gene ends were 4 bases for V and 4 bases for J; bases not matched to a gene: 4. This CDR3 has 15 amino acids. Germline-derived CDR1 and CDR2 are LGHNA and YSLEER. Here the CDR3 reads CASSPGQGAGETQYF. The CDR3 DNA reads as TGCGCCAGCAGCCCGGGACAGGGGGCCGGAGAGACCCAGTACTTC.

This clone was seen at least ten times. The V gene is TRBV5-1, the J gene TRBJ2-3; 7 bases match TRBD1. CDR1 and CDR2 (germline): SGHRS, YFSETQ. V was clipped by 8 bases and J by 2 bases; unmatched bases: 8. This CDR3 has 14 residues. The CDR3 DNA reads as TGCGCCAGTCGACAGGGTGGGGACACAGATACGCAGTATTTT. Its protein is CASRQGGDTDTQYF.

CDR3: CASSLIQGYEQYF. DNA for the CDR3: TGTGCCAGCAGCTTAATCCAGGGCTACGAGCAGTACTTC. This chain links TRBV7-2 with TRBJ2-7; D is perhaps TRBD1 (5 bases). In germline, CDR1 is SGHTA, CDR2 FQGNSA. This CDR3 region has 13 residues. Trimming stripped 2 bases from V and 3 bases from J, with 8 bases between. Complete variable domain (other parts from reference TRBV7-2 and TRBJ2-7): GAGVSQSPSNKVTEKGKDVELRCDPISGHTALYWYRQSLGQGLEFLIYFQGNSAPDKSGLPSDRFSAERTGGSVSTLTIQRTQQEDSAVYLCASSLIQGYEQYFGPGTRLTVT.

The CDR3 here is CASSQSRGATDTQYF. CDR3 coding DNA: TGCGCCAGCAGCCAATCACGGGGGGCCACAGATACGCAGTATTTT. The chain recombines TRBV4-3 with TRBJ2-3; D possibly corresponds to TRBD2 (7 bases). The germline V and J ends were trimmed by 2 bases and 2 bases, with 11 bases remaining between them. There are 15 residues in the CDR3. The germline V gene encodes CDR1 LGHNA and CDR2 YSLEER.

For this clone: Within the sample, other DNA sequences also encode this same CDR3. The rearrangement joins TRBV15 to TRBJ1-2, with a tentative D call TRBD1 (6 bases). The CDR3 runs to 13 residues. CDR1 and CDR2 (germline): LNHNV, YYDKDF (reference sequence). The ends were cut back, 0 bases at V and 6 bases at J, with 8 bases in the middle. The CDR3 is CATSRDRGDGYTF. CDR3 DNA: TGTGCCACCAGCAGAGATAGGGGGGATGGCTACACCTTC. Variable domain in full (rest from reference TRBV15 and TRBJ1-2): DAMVIQNPRYQVTQFGKPVTLSCSQTLNHNVMYWYQQKSSQAPKLLFHYYDKDFNNEADTPDNFQSRRPNTSFCFLDIRSPGLGDTAMYLCATSRDRGDGYTFGSGTRLTVV.

This clone was counted between two and nine times. The V and J genes are TRBV4-3 and TRBJ2-3; D is uncertain. V was cut by 5 bases and J by 4 bases, with 10 bases left in between. The CDR3 has 13 residues. Germline lookup yields CDR1 LGHNA and CDR2 YSLEER. In nucleotides, the CDR3 is TGCGCCAGCAGCATACACGCGGCAGATACGCAGTATTTT. Its translation is CASSIHAADTQYF.

A few counts support this clone. The gene calls are TRBV18 and TRBJ2-1; D is possibly TRBD2 (6 bases). This CDR3 region has 15 residues. Germline CDR1 and CDR2: KGHSH and LQKENI. V lost 1 base to trimming and J lost 7 bases, with 14 bases between them. The CDR3, as DNA: TGTGCCAGCTCACCACTTAGGGGACTCACAAATGAGCAGTTCTTC. Its protein product is CASSPLRGLTNEQFF.

This clone was detected only a few times. The chain is built from TRBV23-1 and TRBJ2-3, with D possibly being TRBD1 (6 bases). TRBV23-1 counts as an open reading frame of uncertain function. This CDR3 has 16 residues. Between the trimmed V and J ends, which lost 2 bases and 4 bases, there was a span of 16 bases. The CDR3 reads CASSQPTGQIPDTQYF. CDR3 coding DNA: TGCGCCAGCAGTCAACCCACAGGACAGATACCAGATACGCAGTATTTT.

On this clone: Given a far larger clone just one base away, this is likely a sequencing read error. V and J are TRBV6-6 and TRBJ2-1; 7 bases line up with TRBD2. J lost 9 bases, V lost 6 bases, and 2 bases had no gene match. Per the germline V gene, CDR1 is MNHNY and CDR2 is SVGAGI (reference sequence). The CDR3 loop spans 11 amino acids. Here the CDR3 DNA reads TGTGCCAGCAGCGCGGGAGTTGAGCAGTTCTTC. This encodes CASSAGVEQFF.

This clone was seen a handful of times. This chain uses TRBV28 with TRBJ1-4; TRBD1 matches 7 bases. Germline V gene sequence: CDR1 MDHEN, CDR2 SYDVKM. V lost 4 bases and J lost 4; bases outside the gene matches: 15. The CDR3 is made up of 18 amino acids. The CDR3 here is CASSSRQGRRSDNEKLFF. CDR3 in DNA: TGTGCCAGCAGTTCCAGACAGGGCCGAAGGAGCGATAATGAAAAACTGTTTTTT.

The chain recombines TRBV7-2 with TRBJ2-7, with TRBD1 matching 9 bases. This CDR3 region has 15 residues. Germline CDR1 and CDR2: SGHTA and FQGNSA. J was trimmed by 3 bases and V by 5 bases; bases with no gene match: 8. CDR3 DNA sequence: TGTGCCAGCAGCATCTCCGGGACAGGGATCTACGAGCAGTACTTC. Protein: CASSISGTGIYEQYF.

This chain connects TRBV15 to TRBJ2-1, with D possibly being TRBD1 (5 bases). The CDR3 spans 16 residues. V lost 2 bases and J 5 bases, leaving 16 bases between the germline ends. Germline V gene sequence: CDR1 LNHNV, CDR2 YYDKDF (reference sequence). This chain's CDR3 is CATSRPDNNDNNEQFF. Here the CDR3 DNA reads TGTGCCACCAGCAGACCGGACAATAACGACAACAATGAGCAGTTCTTC.

The rearrangement joins TRBV5-1 to TRBJ2-3, with 7 bases identical to TRBD1. CDR3 length: 15 residues. Trimming cost V 5 bases and J 1 base; bases outside gene matches: 7. Germline V lookup: CDR1 SGHRS, CDR2 YFSETQ. CDR3 protein: CASRPTTGGTDTQYF. The CDR3 DNA reads TGCGCCAGCAGACCGACAACAGGGGGCACAGATACGCAGTATTTT.

This clone was detected ten times or more. This chain joins TRBV5-6 and TRBJ1-4, with TRBD1 as a possible D gene (6 bases). V lost 4 bases and J 8 bases, leaving 12 bases between the germline ends. The germline gives CDR1 SGHDT, CDR2 YYEEEE. The CDR3 spans 13 residues. The DNA for the CDR3 is TGTGCCAGCAGCACAGCAACAGGGGAAAAACTGTTTTTT. Its translation is CASSTATGEKLFF.

In this sample, this clone turned up a few times. The chain links TRBV11-1 to TRBJ2-5; 11 bases line up with TRBD2. The trim removed 5 bases at V and 4 bases at J, leaving 9 bases unmatched. The CDR3 is 16 amino acids. CDR1 and CDR2 (germline): SGHAT, FQDESV (reference sequence). This CDR3 is CASSDSGRARGETQYF. The CDR3 DNA reads as TGTGCCAGCAGCGATAGCGGGAGGGCCAGAGGAGAGACCCAGTACTTC.

V usage is TRBV28 and J usage is TRBJ2-5; 10 positions agree with TRBD1. The CDR3 sequence is 15 residues long. Germline V lookup: CDR1 MDHEN, CDR2 SYDVKM. V lost 6 bases and J lost 5; bases outside the gene matches: 9. CDR3 region: CASRPEGQGTETQYF. DNA for the CDR3: TGTGCCAGCAGACCCGAGGGACAGGGGACGGAGACCCAGTACTTC. Together with reference TRBV28 and TRBJ2-5, the CDR3 gives the full variable domain: DVKVTQSSRYLVKRTGEKVFLECVQDMDHENMFWYRQDPGLGLRLIYFSYDVKMKEKGDIPEGYSVSREKKERFSLILESASTNQTSMYLCASRPEGQGTETQYFGPGTRLLVL.

As for this clone: Other DNA sequences within the sample encode an identical CDR3. The chain carries TRBV20-1 and TRBJ2-1; no clear D gene. The germline gives CDR1 DFQATT, CDR2 SNEGSKA (reference sequence). The CDR3 extends over 11 amino acids. V was shortened by 5 bases and J by 5 bases, with 7 bases between the two germline ends. The CDR3: CSALNHNEQFF. CDR3 coding DNA: TGCAGTGCTCTAAACCACAATGAGCAGTTCTTC.

This clone was seen a few times. This chain links TRBV7-6 with TRBJ2-3, with TRBD2 identical over 7 bases. The CDR3 runs 15 residues. The V and J ends lost 5 bases and 6 bases, in that order; junction bases with no gene match: 11. Germline values: CDR1 SGHVS, CDR2 FNYEAQ. The CDR3 sequence: CASSQFGAGADTQYF. The DNA of the CDR3 is TGTGCCAGCAGCCAATTTGGCGCGGGAGCGGATACGCAGTATTTT.

The chain carries TRBV15 and TRBJ1-1, with a weak D call TRBD1 (6 bases). Trimming pared 0 bases from V and 0 bases from J, leaving 8 bases between. This CDR3 has 15 residues. CDR1 LNHNV and CDR2 YYDKDF come from the germline V gene (reference sequence). The CDR3 loop is CATSREGTMNTEAFF. The DNA of the CDR3 is TGTGCCACCAGCAGAGAAGGGACAATGAACACTGAAGCTTTCTTT.

This chain uses TRBV16 with TRBJ2-3, with D uncertain. Trimming pared 2 bases from V and 2 bases from J, leaving 8 bases between. The CDR3 contains 14 residues. In germline, CDR1 is KGHSY, CDR2 FQNENV. CDR3 loop: CASSQNDLTDTQYF. DNA of the CDR3: TGTGCCAGCAGCCAAAACGACCTCACAGATACGCAGTATTTT.

This chain uses TRBV23-1 with TRBJ2-3; 8 positions agree with TRBD2. TRBV23-1 is an ORF, with its function uncertain. The CDR3 runs 16 residues. Losses at the gene ends were 0 bases for V and 4 bases for J; bases not matched to a gene: 6. CDR3 sequence (DNA): TGCGCCAGCAGTCAATCTGGACTAGCATTCCCAGATACGCAGTATTTT. Translated, it gives CASSQSGLAFPDTQYF.

This clone has only a few counts. The chain carries TRBV7-2 and TRBJ1-2; no clear D gene. The V gene lost 1 base and the J gene lost 11 bases, with 11 bases spanning the gap. CDR3 length: 12 residues. Germline values: CDR1 SGHTA, CDR2 FQGNSA. The DNA of the CDR3 is TGTGCCAGCAGCTTAGGCTATGGAGGGTACACCTTC. Protein product: CASSLGYGGYTF.